These 8 T cell receptor beta chains share one sample of origin, sequenced in a study of blood T cell repertoires in COVID-19. Profiled with immunoSEQ multiplex PCR; TCRdb holds only in-frame clones, not every one. The sample has approximately 450,000 clones, 85% to 90% seen once. The sample comprised PBMCs or T cells enriched from blood (not recorded which). All receptors come from a man aged 30-40 years who had recovered from COVID-19.

In this sample, this clone turned up once. J is TRBJ1-6 and V is TRBV4-1, with 10 positions matching TRBD1. The germline V gene has CDR1 MGHRA and CDR2 YSYEKL. After removal of 5 bases from V and 7 bases from J, the junction contained 5 bases not matched to a gene. This CDR3 region has 15 residues. This CDR3 is CASSYPGQGNSPLHF. CDR3 nucleotides: TGCGCCAGCAGCTACCCGGGACAGGGGAATTCACCCCTCCACTTT.

The chain employs TRBV12-3 or TRBV12-4 and TRBJ1-1; D gene unclear. The CDR3 loop spans 13 amino acids. V lost 5 bases, J lost 0 bases, and 7 bases lay in between. The CDR3 DNA sequence: TGTGCCAGCAGTAGCAGGATGAACACTGAAGCTTTCTTT. It is translated as CASSSRMNTEAFF.

The chain combines TRBV5-1 with TRBJ2-1; the match to TRBD1 covers 7 bases. The J segment lost 4 bases and the V segment lost 0 bases, leaving 4 bases of the junction unmatched. In germline, CDR1 is SGHRS, CDR2 YFSETQ. The CDR3 covers 15 residues. The CDR3 loop reads CASSLEGQIYNEQFF. CDR3 nucleotides: TGCGCCAGCAGCTTGGAGGGACAGATTTACAATGAGCAGTTCTTC.

This chain connects TRBV18 to TRBJ2-1; maybe TRBD1 (6 bases). With 11 bases removed from V and 8 bases from J, the gap between germline ends came to 16 bases. There are 12 residues in the CDR3. CDR1 and CDR2 from the germline V gene are KGHSH and LQKENI. The CDR3 nucleotides are TGTGCCTTGGGGACAAAAAGGGATGAGCAGTTCTTC. Translating it yields CALGTKRDEQFF.

The CDR3 loop is CACSQGTNEKLFF. Written as DNA, the CDR3 is TGTGCCTGCTCACAGGGAACGAATGAAAAACTGTTTTTT. The rearrangement links TRBV19 to TRBJ1-4, with D perhaps matching TRBD1 (6 bases). CDR1 and CDR2 (germline): LNHDA, SQIVND (reference sequence). Trimming took off 11 bases at V and 5 bases at J, with 15 bases between the two ends. The CDR3 covers 13 residues.

The chain has TRBV18 and TRBJ2-7; D is possibly TRBD1 (6 bases). CDR1 and CDR2 from the germline V gene are KGHSH and LQKENI. V was cut by 4 bases and J by 4 bases, with 11 bases left in between. This CDR3 has 13 residues. CDR3 region: CASSLSGEYEQYF. The CDR3 DNA is TGTGCCAGCTCACTTTCAGGGGAATACGAGCAGTACTTC.

This rearrangement joins TRBV28 to TRBJ2-1; D is unclear. V lost 2 bases and J lost 0, with 8 bases in between. Germline-derived CDR1 and CDR2 are MDHEN and SYDVKM. This CDR3 contains 15 residues. CDR3 region: CASSLTMSSYNEQFF. CDR3 sequence (DNA): TGTGCCAGCAGTTTAACGATGAGCTCCTACAATGAGCAGTTCTTC.

This clone was seen once. This chain connects TRBV4-2 to TRBJ1-4; D may be TRBD1 (6 bases). Germline V lookup: CDR1 LGHNA, CDR2 YNFKEQ. CDR3 length equals 16 residues. V lost 3 bases, J lost 0 bases, and 11 bases lay in between. CDR3 amino acids: CASSQGAGATNEKLFF. The CDR3 DNA follows: TGTGCCAGCAGCCAGGGGGCCGGGGCAACTAATGAAAAACTGTTTTTT.